This T cell receptor (beta chain) comes out of a study of T cell clones after liver transplantation. There are 14 residues in the CDR3. From germline, CDR1 is MDHEN and CDR2 SYDVKM. V gave up 5 bases and J gave up 5 bases; unmatched junction bases: 8. TCRdb keeps only in-frame clones here, not all; method: immunoSEQ multiplex PCR. The sample lists tens of thousands of clones; 80% to 85% were seen once. The chain is built from TRBV28 and TRBJ2-7; TRBD1 matches 8 bases. The receptor was derived from a human patient who received a liver transplant. Some T cells may have originated in the graft donor. Specimen: CD4+ T cells from blood, collected less than 50 months after liver transplant. The CDR3, as DNA: TGTGCCAGCAGTGAAAGACAGGGGCGCGACGAGCAGTACTTC. Encoded protein: CASSERQGRDEQYF.